This TCR beta chain was captured in a study of T cells after yellow fever vaccination. One entry per CDR3 protein, called by TCRdb with MiXCR from the 5' RACE reads. Altogether 230,000 or so distinct CDR3 sequences are present, about 3.5% being singletons, with the ten largest covering roughly a fifth. The CDR3 consists of 15 residues. The V gene lost 2 bases and the J gene lost 5 bases, with 13 bases spanning the gap. Germline V CDR1 and CDR2: SGHRS, YFSETQ. This clonotype was detected many times. This TCR was recovered from a man younger than 30 who received the YFV17D yellow fever vaccine. The sequences come from PBMCs, collected 15 days after the yellow fever booster vaccination. The chain couples TRBV5-1 to TRBJ2-2; D is possibly TRBD2 (5 bases). CDR3 bases: TGCGCCAGCAGCTTTTTGGGGAGAGGTACCGGGGAGCTGTTTTTT. Protein: CASSFLGRGTGELFF.